A single sample gave rise to the 12 T cell receptor beta chains below, sequenced in a study of blood T cells in healthy people across ages. Together with a sample-barcoded 5' primer, a J-beta primer mix was included in a second PCR lasting roughly 6 to 12 cycles. TCRdb re-analysed the 5' RACE reads in MiXCR, keeping a single row per CDR3 protein. The profile shows about 510,000 distinct CDR3 sequences, over 25% of them singletons. These same records also appear under a second study, on T cells of mothers and their children.

The sample consisted of blood. These receptors all stem from a boy aged 2 to 10 in good health.

In this sample, this clonotype turned up many times. The V gene is TRBV25-1, the J gene TRBJ1-1; D gene ambiguous. This CDR3 has 12 amino acids. V lost 3 bases and J lost 4, with 6 bases in between. CDR1 and CDR2 from the germline V gene are MGHDK and SYGVNS. CDR3 coding DNA: TGTGCCAGCAGTGACCCAGGCACTGAAGCTTTCTTT. This gives the protein CASSDPGTEAFF. Looking up the rest from reference TRBV25-1 and TRBJ1-1 gives the full variable domain: EADIYQTPRYLVIGTGKKITLECSQTMGHDKMYWYQQDPGMELHLIHYSYGVNSTEKGDLSSESTVSRIRTEHFPLTLESARPSHTSQYLCASSDPGTEAFFGQGTRLTVV.

This clonotype was observed a few times. The chain combines TRBV19 with TRBJ1-2; tentatively, D is TRBD1 (5 bases). The germline CDR1 and CDR2 sequences are LNHDA and SQIVND (reference sequence). This CDR3 has 15 amino acids. Deletions cut 5 bases from V and 0 bases from J, with 13 bases between. The CDR3 is CASSAGRTTNYGYTF. The DNA for the CDR3 is TGTGCCAGTAGTGCGGGACGGACGACTAACTATGGCTACACCTTC.

On this clonotype: The junction and the germline gene differ at one end; a read error may be behind it. This chain uses TRBV12-3 or TRBV12-4 with TRBJ2-2, with D tentatively TRBD1 or TRBD2 (5 bases each). CDR3 size: 14 residues. Here the CDR3 reads CASSPTPGTGDLFF. CDR3 coding DNA: TGTGCCAGCAGCCCTACACCTGGCACCGGGGACCTGTTTTTT.

V gene TRBV7-2 combines with J gene TRBJ1-4; 7 bases are shared with TRBD1. The CDR3 sequence is 13 residues long. J was trimmed by 8 bases and V by 8 bases; bases with no gene match: 8. Germline assignment: CDR1 SGHTA and CDR2 FQGNSA. The CDR3 protein is CASGTGDREKLFF. CDR3 sequence (DNA): TGTGCCAGCGGCACAGGGGATAGGGAAAAACTGTTTTTT.

This clonotype was counted at least ten times. V gene TRBV6-2 or TRBV6-3 combines with J gene TRBJ2-7; TRBD2 agrees at 13 bases. CDR1 and CDR2 from the germline V gene are MNHEY and SVGEGT. The CDR3 consists of 15 residues. With 4 bases clipped from V and 0 bases from J, the junction kept 0 bases outside the gene matches. CDR3 nucleotide sequence: TGTGCCAGCAGTTGGACTAGCGGGAGCTCCTACGAGCAGTACTTC. This translates into CASSWTSGSSYEQYF.

The V gene is TRBV12-5, the J gene TRBJ2-3, with a tentative D call TRBD1 (5 bases). CDR3 length: 16 amino acids. Germline values: CDR1 LGHNT, CDR2 FRNRAP. Trimming cost V 7 bases and J 1 base, with 18 bases left between them. The CDR3 region is CASEPGQRPRTDTQYF. The CDR3 nucleotides read TGTGCTAGTGAACCAGGGCAAAGGCCCCGCACAGATACGCAGTATTTT.

To note about this clonotype: Germline is not matched at one junction end, which may reflect a read error. The chain employs TRBV29-1 and TRBJ2-5; D is uncertain. The CDR3 spans 10 residues. Germline V CDR1 and CDR2: SQVTM, ANQGSEA. In DNA form, the CDR3 reads TGCAGCGTTGAAGTGGAGAGCCAGTACTTC. This codes for CSVEVESQYF.

The chain links TRBV6-2 or TRBV6-3 to TRBJ2-2; 9 nucleotides agree with TRBD2. Germline lookup yields CDR1 MNHEY and CDR2 SVGEGT. V lost 6 bases and J lost 6; bases outside the gene matches: 8. The CDR3 contains 15 residues. CDR3 sequence (DNA): TGTGCCAGCAGATCAATCGGGACTAGCTCCGGGGAGCTGTTTTTT. Protein: CASRSIGTSSGELFF.

This clonotype has just one count. The chain employs TRBV7-8 and TRBJ1-2, with D possibly TRBD1 on 6 matching bases. Trimming removed 5 bases at V and 8 bases at J, with 21 bases between. The CDR3 is 15 residues long. From germline, CDR1 is SGHVS and CDR2 FQNEAQ. CDR3 amino acids: CASSQMRGAFEGYTF. CDR3 coding DNA: TGTGCCAGCAGCCAAATGCGGGGGGCATTCGAAGGCTACACCTTC.

This clonotype has only a few counts. The rearrangement links TRBV7-2 to TRBJ1-5, with a weak D call TRBD1 (5 bases). V gave up 5 bases and J gave up 4 bases, with 15 bases separating them. CDR1 is SGHTA, CDR2 FQGNSA, per germline. CDR3 length: 15 residues. The CDR3 nucleotides are TGTGCCAGCAGCCCCTATGACAGCCTTAATCAGCCCCAGCATTTT. As protein: CASSPYDSLNQPQHF.

The chain joins TRBV7-9 to TRBJ1-4; 7 bases fit TRBD1. Per germline, CDR1 SEHNR and CDR2 FQNEAQ (reference sequence). The CDR3 extends over 17 amino acids. J gave up 3 bases and V 5 bases, and 12 bases lay outside the gene matches. The DNA of the CDR3 is TGTGCCAGCAGCGGACCGCGCGGGGACAGAGCTAATGAAAAACTGTTTTTT. Translated: CASSGPRGDRANEKLFF. Full variable domain (outside the CDR3, taken from reference TRBV7-9 and TRBJ1-4): DTGVSQNPRHKITKRGQNVTFRCDPISEHNRLYWYRQTLGQGPEFLTYFQNEAQLEKSRLLSDRFSAERPKGSFSTLEIQRTEQGDSAMYLCASSGPRGDRANEKLFFGSGTQLSVL.

This clonotype has more than one count but fewer than ten. The chain joins TRBV7-8 to TRBJ2-7; TRBD1 is a possible D gene (6 bases). The CDR3 sequence is 17 residues long. Germline CDR1 and CDR2: SGHVS and FQNEAQ. Between the trimmed V and J ends, which lost 1 base and 5 bases, there was a span of 21 bases. The CDR3 nucleotides read TGTGCCAGCAGCTTAGGGCTGGGGGCGTTTGTTCGGGACGAGCAGTACTTC. Translating it yields CASSLGLGAFVRDEQYF.